A single sample gave rise to the 24 T cell receptor beta chains below, sequenced in a study of cytomegalovirus exposure and HLA in healthy donors. The PCR employed 60 Vbeta primers together with 13 Jbeta primers. The protocol was immunoSEQ multiplex PCR, while the TCRdb copy is restricted to in-frame clones and leaves out a portion. The table lists about 140,000 clones, roughly 78% of them singletons. Sequenced input: PBMCs. These receptors were collected from a female donor in good health and CMV-seronegative.

A single count supports this clone. The CDR3 region is CASSPGTGLNTGELFF. For the CDR3, the DNA is TGTGCCAGCAGCCCCGGGACAGGGCTTAACACCGGGGAGCTGTTTTTT. The chain joins TRBV5-4 to TRBJ2-2; 9 bases line up with TRBD1. The CDR3 has 16 amino acids. The junction had 6 bases not matched to a gene; V was cut back by 4 bases and J by 2 bases. The germline gives CDR1 SGHNT, CDR2 YYREEE (reference sequence).

This clone was detected only a few times. The rearrangement joins TRBV7-6 to TRBJ1-5, with 9 nucleotides matching TRBD1. Germline lookup yields CDR1 SGHVS and CDR2 FNYEAQ. The CDR3 runs to 18 residues. V shed 1 base, J shed 4 bases, and the junction held 11 bases outside the gene matches. CDR3 in amino acids: CASSLGPRLGQGNQPQHF. CDR3 DNA: TGTGCCAGCAGCTTAGGCCCGAGGCTTGGACAGGGGAATCAGCCCCAGCATTTT.

The chain couples TRBV7-2 to TRBJ2-1, with 12 bases aligning to TRBD2. Germline CDR1 and CDR2: SGHTA and FQGNSA. Losses at the gene ends were 4 bases for V and 0 bases for J; bases not matched to a gene: 1. The CDR3 loop spans 16 amino acids. This CDR3 is CASSSGLAGSYNEQFF. Here the CDR3 DNA reads TGTGCCAGCAGCTCGGGACTAGCGGGCTCCTACAATGAGCAGTTCTTC.

The genes are TRBV11-2 and TRBJ2-5; TRBD1 aligns across 10 bases. CDR1 SGHAT and CDR2 FQNNGV come from the germline V gene. V trimming: 5 bases; J trimming: 5 bases; junction bases outside the gene matches: 8. The CDR3 covers 15 residues. The CDR3 DNA is TGTGCCAGCAGCCCGGGACAGGGGTCTAGGGAGACCCAGTACTTC. This translates into CASSPGQGSRETQYF.

A note on this clone: Relative to the germline gene, one junction end is altered; a read error may explain this. The chain couples TRBV7-9 to TRBJ2-7; 9 bases line up with TRBD2. The length of the CDR3 is 15 residues. CDR1 is SEHNR and CDR2 is FQNEAQ in the germline V gene (reference sequence). In DNA, the CDR3 is TGTTCCAGCAGCCCGCGGGGTAGCGGGAGCAACGAGCAGTACTTC. Protein product: CSSSPRGSGSNEQYF.

The gene calls are TRBV30 and TRBJ2-1, with 8 bases matching TRBD2. The CDR3 runs to 13 residues. After removal of 4 bases from V and 8 bases from J, the junction contained 7 bases not matched to a gene. Germline CDR1 reads GTSNPN; CDR2 reads SVGIG (reference sequence). The CDR3 region is CAWTGLDGYEQFF. CDR3 nucleotide sequence: TGTGCCTGGACGGGACTAGATGGGTATGAGCAGTTCTTC.

The genes are TRBV28 and TRBJ2-1; D remains ambiguous. This CDR3 region has 12 residues. Trimming removed 3 bases at V and 7 bases at J, with 7 bases between. CDR1 MDHEN and CDR2 SYDVKM come from the germline V gene. The CDR3 loop is CASSLSRNEQFF. The CDR3 nucleotides are TGTGCCAGCAGTTTGAGCCGAAATGAGCAGTTCTTC.

A few counts support this clone. This sequence joins TRBV19 and TRBJ1-5; D may be TRBD1 (5 bases). The germline V and J ends were trimmed by 6 bases and 4 bases, with 19 bases remaining between them. This CDR3 comprises 16 residues. Per the germline V gene, CDR1 is LNHDA and CDR2 is SQIVND (reference sequence). The CDR3 region has the DNA TGTGCCAGTAGAAGGAGTCAGGGAGGATTGAATCAGCCCCAGCATTTT. Translating it yields CASRRSQGGLNQPQHF.

The chain joins TRBV9 to TRBJ2-3; TRBD1 aligns across 8 bases. The trim removed 4 bases at V and 1 base at J, leaving 14 bases unmatched. Germline CDR1 and CDR2: SGDLS and YYNGEE. The CDR3 contains 18 residues. The CDR3 loop is CASSPRSGLQGGTDTQYF. The CDR3 DNA reads TGTGCCAGCAGCCCCCGTAGTGGGTTACAGGGGGGCACAGATACGCAGTATTTT.

This clone came up a few times. The CDR3: CASSGGVGEAFF. For the CDR3, the DNA is TGTGCCAGCAGCGGAGGGGTGGGTGAAGCTTTCTTT. V gene TRBV28 combines with J gene TRBJ1-1, with D perhaps TRBD1 (5 bases). Germline loops: CDR1 MDHEN, CDR2 SYDVKM. Trimming cost V 6 bases and J 7 bases, with 12 bases left between them. This CDR3 spans 12 amino acids.

This chain uses TRBV5-1 with TRBJ2-2; the D is unclear. The CDR3 is 13 residues long. Looked up from germline, CDR1 is SGHRS and CDR2 is YFSETQ. The germline V and J ends were trimmed by 3 bases and 3 bases, with 6 bases remaining between them. This CDR3 is CASSSPDTGELFF. The CDR3 DNA follows: TGCGCCAGCAGCTCCCCGGACACCGGGGAGCTGTTTTTT.

This clone appeared once. The chain joins TRBV29-1 to TRBJ2-1, with 9 bases identical to TRBD1. There are 14 residues in the CDR3. Germline CDR1 is SQVTM and CDR2 is ANQGSEA. With V trimmed by 7 bases and J by 1 base, 5 bases remained unmatched. The CDR3 sequence: CSAMGQGSYNEQFF. In DNA form, the CDR3 reads TGCAGCGCCATGGGACAGGGATCCTACAATGAGCAGTTCTTC.

This chain links TRBV27 with TRBJ2-6, with 7 bases aligning to TRBD2. The CDR3 is 18 amino acids. Germline assignment: CDR1 MNHEY and CDR2 SMNVEV (reference sequence). V lost 0 bases and J lost 0; bases outside the gene matches: 5. The CDR3 region has the DNA TGTGCCAGCAGTTTATCGGGGGGGATCGCCTCTGGGGCCAACGTCCTGACTTTC. Its translation: CASSLSGGIASGANVLTF. Full variable domain (missing parts from reference TRBV27 and TRBJ2-6): EAQVTQNPRYLITVTGKKLTVTCSQNMNHEYMSWYRQDPGLGLRQIYYSMNVEVTDKGDVPEGYKVSRKEKRNFPLILESPSPNQTSLYFCASSLSGGIASGANVLTFGAGSRLTVL.

This clone occurred once. This chain joins TRBV28 and TRBJ1-3; TRBD1 might be the D (5 bases). The germline V and J ends were trimmed by 6 bases and 0 bases, with 15 bases remaining between them. CDR1 MDHEN and CDR2 SYDVKM come from the germline V gene. The CDR3 loop spans 16 amino acids. CDR3 sequence reads: CASSPTGGVSGNTIYF. The CDR3 DNA reads as TGTGCCAGCAGCCCTACTGGGGGGGTCTCTGGAAACACCATATATTTT.

The chain links TRBV10-3 to TRBJ2-3; D is uncertain. In germline, CDR1 is ENHRY, CDR2 SYGVKD. This CDR3 region has 15 residues. Trimming shortened V by 2 bases and J by 0 bases, and 9 bases separated the two germline ends. CDR3 region: CAISEDSPSTDTQYF. The CDR3 DNA sequence: TGTGCCATCAGTGAGGACTCTCCAAGCACAGATACGCAGTATTTT.

This chain connects TRBV6-6 to TRBJ1-2; 9 bases line up with TRBD1. The CDR3 extends over 14 amino acids. The junction had 12 bases not matched to a gene; V was cut back by 10 bases and J by 6 bases. CDR1 is MNHNY, CDR2 SVGAGI, per germline (reference sequence). CDR3 nucleotide sequence: TGTGCCACCCAGTTACAACAGGGGGCAAATGGCTACACCTTC. Translating it yields CATQLQQGANGYTF.

This chain links TRBV7-9 with TRBJ2-1; 13 nucleotides match TRBD2. The V and J ends lost 3 bases and 6 bases, in that order; junction bases with no gene match: 5. Germline CDR1 SEHNR, CDR2 FQNEAQ (reference sequence). This CDR3 has 16 residues. Here the CDR3 DNA reads TGTGCCAGCAGCTTTATACTAGCGGGAGGGTTCAATGAGCAGTTCTTC. Amino acid sequence: CASSFILAGGFNEQFF.

CDR3 nucleotide sequence: TGTGCCAGCAGCCCCCGGGGGAGAACAGATACGCAGTATTTT. Translated: CASSPRGRTDTQYF. The chain uses TRBV28 and TRBJ2-3, with a possible D match to TRBD2 (6 bases). This CDR3 region has 14 residues. The V gene's germline CDR1 is MDHEN and CDR2 SYDVKM. V gave up 6 bases and J gave up 3 bases, with 13 bases separating them.

Notes on this clone: An end of the junction does not agree with germline; a read error may underlie this. The chain has TRBV7-9 and TRBJ2-2, with 7 bases lining up with TRBD2. Germline CDR1 is SEHNR and CDR2 is FQNEAQ (reference sequence). The CDR3 length is 18 residues. For the CDR3, the DNA is TGTTCCAGCAGGGACGGGCAAAAAGTAGCGGGGAACACCGGGGAGCTGTTTTTT. Translated: CSSRDGQKVAGNTGELFF.

This clone came up a few times. One end of the junction fails to match germline, which may point to a read error. The J gene is TRBJ1-2, the V gene TRBV28; TRBD1 aligns across 7 bases. This CDR3 has 17 amino acids. Germline-derived CDR1 and CDR2 are MDHEN and SYDVKM. The DNA for the CDR3 is TGTGCCAGCAGGCCTAGGACAGGACGACAAGCTAACTATGGCTACCCCTTC. Protein product: CASRPRTGRQANYGYPF.

Here the CDR3 reads CASSSQAGGQETQYF. CDR3 bases: TGTGCCAGCAGTTCGCAGGCGGGGGGCCAGGAGACCCAGTACTTC. This chain joins TRBV27 and TRBJ2-5; 8 bases agree with TRBD2. The CDR3 spans 15 residues. The V and J ends lost 4 bases and 5 bases, in that order; junction bases with no gene match: 9. Germline V gene sequence: CDR1 MNHEY, CDR2 SMNVEV (reference sequence).

The chain couples TRBV2 to TRBJ1-3; D call uncertain. The CDR3 extends over 16 amino acids. CDR1 and CDR2 (germline): SNHLY, FYNNEI. Trimming removed 8 bases from V and 0 bases from J, with 17 bases in between. The DNA of the CDR3 is TGTGCCAGCGGACCGGGCGGCCGGGACTCTGGAAACACCATATATTTT. This codes for CASGPGGRDSGNTIYF.

This clone was recorded once. The chain combines TRBV10-3 with TRBJ1-1, with no clear D. Deletions cut 3 bases from V and 7 bases from J, with 9 bases between. Germline-derived CDR1 and CDR2 are ENHRY and SYGVKD. This CDR3 comprises 12 residues. Here the CDR3 DNA reads TGTGCCATCAGTGATCAGTTCGTTGAAGCTTTCTTT. Encoded protein: CAISDQFVEAFF.

The V gene is TRBV28, the J gene TRBJ2-3; 8 nucleotides agree with TRBD2. Per germline, CDR1 MDHEN and CDR2 SYDVKM. The CDR3 runs to 14 residues. After removal of 8 bases from V and 2 bases from J, the junction contained 6 bases not matched to a gene. CDR3 in DNA: TGTGCCAGCCGCCGGCGGGAGGCCACAGATACGCAGTATTTT. Translated, it gives CASRRREATDTQYF.